Each of the 17 T cell receptor beta chains below was sequenced from the same sample in a study of cytomegalovirus exposure and HLA in healthy donors. Primers for the PCR totalled 60 Vbeta and 13 Jbeta. The repertoire was sequenced with immunoSEQ multiplex PCR; TCRdb's copy has only in-frame clones and lacks some. There are around 120,000 clones in the sample; around 70% occur only once, and roughly 3% lies in the top ten. The specimen sequenced was PBMCs. All receptors come from a woman in her fifties or sixties in good health and CMV-seropositive.

The rearrangement joins TRBV7-2 to TRBJ1-5, with unresolved D. There are 15 residues in the CDR3. V was pared by 0 bases and J by 7 bases, with 13 bases between. From germline, CDR1 is SGHTA and CDR2 FQGNSA. The CDR3 sequence is CASSLARAAGQPQHF. CDR3 bases: TGTGCCAGCAGCTTAGCGCGGGCGGCCGGACAGCCCCAGCATTTT.

This chain joins TRBV10-2 and TRBJ2-1; TRBD1 matches at 8 bases. The CDR3 is 15 amino acids. Germline assignment: CDR1 WSHSY and CDR2 SAAADI. V lost 4 bases, J lost 2 bases, and 4 bases stayed unmatched. CDR3 bases: TGCGCCAGCAGTGTACCACAGGGGGCCTACAATGAGCAGTTCTTC. This sequence encodes CASSVPQGAYNEQFF.

The V and J genes are TRBV6-5 and TRBJ1-2; D is unclear. The germline V and J ends were trimmed by 5 bases and 3 bases, with 10 bases remaining between them. The germline CDR1 and CDR2 sequences are MNHEY and SVGAGI. This CDR3 region has 13 residues. The DNA for the CDR3 is TGTGCCAGCAGTAGACCCCAGGACTATGGCTACACCTTC. Protein sequence: CASSRPQDYGYTF.

The chain uses TRBV10-1 and TRBJ1-1, with D maybe TRBD1 (5 bases). The CDR3 extends over 14 amino acids. Per the germline V gene, CDR1 is WNHNN and CDR2 is SYGVQD (reference sequence). Trimming shortened V by 0 bases and J by 7 bases, and 12 bases separated the two germline ends. The DNA for the CDR3 is TGCGCCAGCAGTGAGTCGACGGTTCAGGGTGAAGCTTTCTTT. Residues: CASSESTVQGEAFF.

In this sample, this clone turned up a few times. The chain combines TRBV10-3 with TRBJ2-2; tentatively, D is TRBD1 (6 bases). This CDR3 has 14 amino acids. The V end lost 8 bases, the J end lost 6 bases, and 16 bases lay between the germline ends. Germline CDR1 and CDR2: ENHRY and SYGVKD. This CDR3 reads CAIEGKRGSGELFF. Here the CDR3 DNA reads TGTGCCATCGAGGGGAAAAGGGGGTCCGGGGAGCTGTTTTTT.

V usage is TRBV18 and J usage is TRBJ1-4; D is uncertain. The CDR3 length is 13 residues. With 3 bases removed from V and 6 bases from J, the gap between germline ends came to 8 bases. CDR1 KGHSH and CDR2 LQKENI come from the germline V gene. The CDR3 loop reads CASSPPGYEKLFF. The CDR3 region has the DNA TGTGCCAGCTCACCCCCCGGGTATGAAAAACTGTTTTTT.

This chain joins TRBV5-1 and TRBJ2-5; D remains ambiguous. The J call may not be correct, given that the DNA end is closer to TRBJ2-7. The CDR3 extends over 15 amino acids. From germline, CDR1 is SGHRS and CDR2 YFSETQ. The CDR3 here is CASSLNLGSSYEQYF. The CDR3 DNA sequence: TGCGCCAGCAGCTTGAACCTAGGAAGCTCCTACGAGCAGTACTTC.

The chain is built from TRBV7-6 and TRBJ1-2, with TRBD1 identical over 9 bases. CDR3 length: 15 residues. The germline gives CDR1 SGHVS, CDR2 FNYEAQ. V was pared by 1 base and J by 4 bases, with 4 bases of the junction left unmatched. DNA for the CDR3: TGTGCCAGCAGCTTAGGACAGGGGGGGAGCTATGGCTACACCTTC. Its protein is CASSLGQGGSYGYTF.

The genes are TRBV19 and TRBJ2-1, with 12 bases that match TRBD1. Looked up from germline, CDR1 is LNHDA and CDR2 is SQIVND (reference sequence). This CDR3 contains 17 residues. V dropped 3 bases and J dropped 8; count of bases not matched to a gene: 11. As DNA, the CDR3 is TGTGCCAGTAGTATTGATCTCCTCGGGACAGGGGGCGATGAGCAGTTCTTC. It specifies CASSIDLLGTGGDEQFF.

The chain is built from TRBV5-1 and TRBJ2-7, with 7 nucleotides matching TRBD1. This CDR3 is built from 16 residues. Germline V gene data show CDR1 as SGHRS and CDR2 as YFSETQ. The V gene end was trimmed by 0 bases and the J gene end by 3 bases; junction bases not matched to a gene: 9. This chain's CDR3 is CASSLARGTVVYEQYF. For the CDR3, the DNA is TGCGCCAGCAGCTTGGCCAGGGGGACAGTCGTCTACGAGCAGTACTTC. Using reference TRBV5-1 and TRBJ2-7 for the parts outside the CDR3, the full variable domain is KAGVTQTPRYLIKTRGQQVTLSCSPISGHRSVSWYQQTPGQGLQFLFEYFSETQRNKGNFPGRFSGRQFSNSRSEMNVSTLELGDSALYLCASSLARGTVVYEQYFGPGTRLTVT.

The rearrangement links TRBV7-3 to TRBJ2-1; 10 positions match TRBD2. This CDR3 comprises 15 residues. V shed 2 bases and J 7 bases; nucleotides not matched to a gene: 5. The V gene's germline CDR1 is SGHTA and CDR2 FQGTGA. The CDR3 here is CASSLGAGGFNEQFF. In nucleotides, the CDR3 is TGTGCCAGCAGCTTAGGAGCGGGGGGGTTTAATGAGCAGTTCTTC.

The chain couples TRBV19 to TRBJ1-1; 12 bases match TRBD1. Looked up from germline, CDR1 is LNHDA and CDR2 is SQIVND (reference sequence). The CDR3 sequence is 17 residues long. Unmatched junction bases numbered 8, after V lost 3 bases and J lost 3 bases. The CDR3 protein is CASSIGTGGFMDTEAFF. CDR3 nucleotides: TGTGCCAGTAGTATCGGGACAGGGGGCTTTATGGACACTGAAGCTTTCTTT.

This clone has only a few counts. The chain is built from TRBV5-1 and TRBJ1-3; D not certain. V gave up 4 bases and J gave up 0 bases, with 8 bases separating them. The germline gives CDR1 SGHRS, CDR2 YFSETQ. This CDR3 spans 14 amino acids. CDR3 protein: CASSSGLSGNTIYF. CDR3 DNA: TGCGCCAGCAGCAGTGGGCTCTCTGGAAACACCATATATTTT.

This rearrangement joins TRBV7-6 to TRBJ1-1; D is perhaps TRBD1 (5 bases). Germline assignment: CDR1 SGHVS and CDR2 FNYEAQ. V was shortened by 7 bases and J by 3 bases, with 18 bases between the two germline ends. The length of the CDR3 is 15 residues. The CDR3 reads CASTLEGTRDTEAFF. The CDR3 coding sequence is TGTGCCAGCACCCTGGAGGGGACCCGGGACACTGAAGCTTTCTTT.

In this sample, this clone turned up a few times. The V and J genes are TRBV2 and TRBJ2-1; D is perhaps TRBD2 (5 bases). The germline V gene encodes CDR1 SNHLY and CDR2 FYNNEI. Between the trimmed V and J ends, which lost 7 bases and 7 bases, there was a span of 11 bases. The CDR3 covers 12 residues. DNA for the CDR3: TGTGCCAGCAACCTGGAGCGGAATGAGCAGTTCTTC. It translates to CASNLERNEQFF. The whole variable domain, filled in from reference TRBV2 and TRBJ2-1, reads EPEVTQTPSHQVTQMGQEVILRCVPISNHLYFYWYRQILGQKVEFLVSFYNNEISEKSEIFDDQFSVERPDGSNFTLKIRSTKLEDSAMYFCASNLERNEQFFGPGTRLTVL.

The rearrangement links TRBV5-1 to TRBJ2-3; TRBD2 matches at 10 bases. With 4 bases clipped from V and 3 bases from J, the junction kept 8 bases outside the gene matches. The germline CDR1 and CDR2 sequences are SGHRS and YFSETQ. This CDR3 contains 16 residues. The CDR3 reads CASSPGAGGATDTQYF. Here the CDR3 DNA reads TGCGCCAGCAGCCCCGGAGCGGGGGGGGCGACAGATACGCAGTATTTT.

The rearrangement uses TRBV6-1 and TRBJ1-6, with a possible D match to TRBD1 (5 bases). The length of the CDR3 is 15 residues. CDR1 MNHNS and CDR2 SASEGT come from the germline V gene. V was clipped by 8 bases and J by 10 bases, with 21 bases between them. CDR3 nucleotides: TGTGCCAGCCCCTCCCACCCGGGGGTCGGGTCACCCCTCCACTTT. The encoded protein is CASPSHPGVGSPLHF.